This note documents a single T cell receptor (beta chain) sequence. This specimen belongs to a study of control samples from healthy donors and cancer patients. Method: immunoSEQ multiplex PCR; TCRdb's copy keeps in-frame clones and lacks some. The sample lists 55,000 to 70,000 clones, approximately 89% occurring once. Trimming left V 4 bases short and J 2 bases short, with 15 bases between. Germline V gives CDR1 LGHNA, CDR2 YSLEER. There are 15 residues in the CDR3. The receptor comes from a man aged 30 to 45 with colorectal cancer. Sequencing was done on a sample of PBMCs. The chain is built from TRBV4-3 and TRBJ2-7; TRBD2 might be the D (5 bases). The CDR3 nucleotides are TGCGCCAGCAGCCCTTACGTGACTACCGCCTACGAGCAGTACTTC. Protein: CASSPYVTTAYEQYF.